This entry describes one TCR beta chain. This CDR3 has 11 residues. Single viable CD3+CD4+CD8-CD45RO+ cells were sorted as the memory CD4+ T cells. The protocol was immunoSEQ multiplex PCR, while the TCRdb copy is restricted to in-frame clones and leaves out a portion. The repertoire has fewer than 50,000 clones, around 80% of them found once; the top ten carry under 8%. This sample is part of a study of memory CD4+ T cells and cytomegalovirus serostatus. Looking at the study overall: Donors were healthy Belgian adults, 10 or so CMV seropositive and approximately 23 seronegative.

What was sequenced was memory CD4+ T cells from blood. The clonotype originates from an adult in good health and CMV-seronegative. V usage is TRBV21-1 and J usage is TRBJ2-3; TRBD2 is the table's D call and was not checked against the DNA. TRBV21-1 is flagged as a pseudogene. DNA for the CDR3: TGTGCCAGCTATGGCACAGATACGCAGTATTTT. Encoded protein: CASYGTDTQYF.